This T cell receptor beta chain was identified during a study of blood T cell repertoires in COVID-19. Study in general: Samples of COVID-19 (acute and convalescent) were obtained from the United States, Italy and Spain. PBMCs, B-cell-depleted T cells, or T cells were the source of the cDNA or gDNA that made up the material.

In the original workflow: The authors estimated nucleated cell counts from reference gene primer amplification. Some clones are missing from TCRdb's copy, which holds only in-frame ones; the method was immunoSEQ multiplex PCR. V and J calls and clone size are copied from that table; D and trimming were computed from the DNA. Of under 150,000 clones in the sample, 75% to 90% are singletons; the top ten hold 2.5% to 3.5%. Material for sequencing was peripheral blood. The source is a woman aged 55-69 years with active COVID-19.

CDR3 nucleotide sequence: TGTGCCAGCAGGACCCTGACTAGCGGAAGCTTCCAAGAGACCCAGTACTTC. Residues: CASRTLTSGSFQETQYF. This chain uses TRBV28 with TRBJ2-5; 9 bases fit TRBD2. Trimming removed 6 bases from V and 1 base from J; junction bases left unmatched: 12. Germline CDR1 MDHEN, CDR2 SYDVKM. The CDR3 length is 17 residues.